Below, one T cell receptor (beta chain) is given with its context. Its antigen is undetermined. Splitting of each subset's genomic DNA was done evenly across several immunoSEQ plates. Generated by immunoSEQ multiplex PCR, the TCRdb table keeps only in-frame clones and is missing some. The sample has millions of clones, more than 80% seen once. The sample is drawn from a study of shared clonotypes between healthy human individuals. Study in general: Each donor's CD4 naive and CD4 memory cells filled three plates apiece, CD8 naive two, and CD8 memory one.

This CDR3 contains 16 residues. V lost 2 bases, J lost 2 bases, and 7 bases stayed unmatched. Germline V CDR1 and CDR2: MGHDK, SYGVNS. Broader study findings: Clonotype sharing across donors was expected to vary with sequencing depth. Naive subsets usually exceeded memory subsets in estimated richness.

The receptor was derived from a man between 18 and 29 years old in good health. What was sequenced was naive CD4+ T cells sorted from blood. The subset denotes: CD45RA+ positively selected. This rearrangement joins TRBV25-1 to TRBJ2-3; 7 bases are shared with TRBD2. The CDR3 nucleotides are TGTGCCAGCAGTGAACAGTGGACTAGACCCACAGATACGCAGTATTTT. It codes for CASSEQWTRPTDTQYF.